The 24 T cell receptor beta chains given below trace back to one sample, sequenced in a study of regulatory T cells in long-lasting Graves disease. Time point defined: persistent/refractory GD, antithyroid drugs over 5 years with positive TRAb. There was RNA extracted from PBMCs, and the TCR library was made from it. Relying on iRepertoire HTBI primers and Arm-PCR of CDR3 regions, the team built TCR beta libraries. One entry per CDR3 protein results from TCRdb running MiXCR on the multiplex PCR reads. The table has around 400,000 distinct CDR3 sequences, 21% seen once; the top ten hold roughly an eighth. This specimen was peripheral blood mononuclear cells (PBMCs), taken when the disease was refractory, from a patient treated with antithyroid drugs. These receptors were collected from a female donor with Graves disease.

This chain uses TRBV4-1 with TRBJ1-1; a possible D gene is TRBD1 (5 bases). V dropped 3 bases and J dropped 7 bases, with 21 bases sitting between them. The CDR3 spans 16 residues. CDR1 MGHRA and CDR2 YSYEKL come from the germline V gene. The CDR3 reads CASSQGENKLPFEAFF. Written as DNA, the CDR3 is TGCGCCAGCAGCCAGGGGGAGAACAAGCTCCCCTTTGAAGCTTTCTTT.

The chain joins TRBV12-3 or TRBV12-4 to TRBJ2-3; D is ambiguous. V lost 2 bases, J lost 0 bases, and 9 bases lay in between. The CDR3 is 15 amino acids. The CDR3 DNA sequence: TGTGCCAGCAGTTTACAGCAAGCTAGCACAGATACGCAGTATTTT. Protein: CASSLQQASTDTQYF.

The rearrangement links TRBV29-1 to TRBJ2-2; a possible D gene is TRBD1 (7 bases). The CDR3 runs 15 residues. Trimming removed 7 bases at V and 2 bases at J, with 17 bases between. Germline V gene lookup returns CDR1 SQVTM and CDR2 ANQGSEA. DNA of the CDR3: TGCAGCGCCCGGAGGGGGCCAGCAAACACCGGGGAGCTGTTTTTT. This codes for CSARRGPANTGELFF.

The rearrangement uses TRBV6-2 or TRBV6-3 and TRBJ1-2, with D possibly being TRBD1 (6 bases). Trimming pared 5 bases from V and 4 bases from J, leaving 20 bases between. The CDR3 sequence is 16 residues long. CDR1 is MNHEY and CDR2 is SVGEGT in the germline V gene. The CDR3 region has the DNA TGTGCCAGCAGTGAAGCAGGCTCCGGACAGTTCTATGGCTACACCTTC. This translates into CASSEAGSGQFYGYTF.

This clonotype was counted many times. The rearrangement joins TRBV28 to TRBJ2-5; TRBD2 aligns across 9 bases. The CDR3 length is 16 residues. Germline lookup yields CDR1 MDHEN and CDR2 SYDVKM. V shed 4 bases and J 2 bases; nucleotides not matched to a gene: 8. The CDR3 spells CASSSPLAGGQETQYF. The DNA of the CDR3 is TGTGCCAGCAGTTCCCCCCTTGCGGGAGGGCAAGAGACCCAGTACTTC.

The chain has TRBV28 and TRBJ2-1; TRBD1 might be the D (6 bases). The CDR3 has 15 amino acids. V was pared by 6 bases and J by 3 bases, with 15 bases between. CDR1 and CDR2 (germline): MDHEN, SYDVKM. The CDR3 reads CASSLLGHLYNEQFF. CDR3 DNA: TGTGCCAGCAGCCTTTTGGGACACCTCTACAATGAGCAGTTCTTC. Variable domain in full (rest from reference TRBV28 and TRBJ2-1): DVKVTQSSRYLVKRTGEKVFLECVQDMDHENMFWYRQDPGLGLRLIYFSYDVKMKEKGDIPEGYSVSREKKERFSLILESASTNQTSMYLCASSLLGHLYNEQFFGPGTRLTVL.

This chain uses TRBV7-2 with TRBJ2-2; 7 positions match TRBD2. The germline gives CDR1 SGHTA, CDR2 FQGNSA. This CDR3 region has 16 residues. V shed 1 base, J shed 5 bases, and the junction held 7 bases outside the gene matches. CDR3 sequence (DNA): TGTGCCAGCAGCTTAGTTGGGCGGGAGAGGACCGGGGAGCTGTTTTTT. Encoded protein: CASSLVGRERTGELFF.

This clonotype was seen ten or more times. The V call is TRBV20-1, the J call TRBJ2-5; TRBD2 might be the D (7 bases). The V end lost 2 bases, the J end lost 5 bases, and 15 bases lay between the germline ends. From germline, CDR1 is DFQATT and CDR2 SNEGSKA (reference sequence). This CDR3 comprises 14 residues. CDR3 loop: CSARPSGRGETQYF. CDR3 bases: TGCAGTGCTAGACCTAGCGGTAGGGGGGAGACCCAGTACTTC.

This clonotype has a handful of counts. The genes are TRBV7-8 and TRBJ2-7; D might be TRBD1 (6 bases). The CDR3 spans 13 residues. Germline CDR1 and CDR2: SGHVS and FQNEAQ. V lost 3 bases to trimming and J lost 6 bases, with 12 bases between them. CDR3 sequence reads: CASSLGQTFEQYF. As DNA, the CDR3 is TGTGCCAGCAGCTTGGGACAAACGTTCGAGCAGTACTTC. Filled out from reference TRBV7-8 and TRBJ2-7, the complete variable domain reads GAGVSQSPRYKVAKRGQDVALRCDPISGHVSLFWYQQALGQGPEFLTYFQNEAQLDKSGLPSDRFFAERPEGSVSTLKIQRTQQEDSAVYLCASSLGQTFEQYFGPGTRLTVT.

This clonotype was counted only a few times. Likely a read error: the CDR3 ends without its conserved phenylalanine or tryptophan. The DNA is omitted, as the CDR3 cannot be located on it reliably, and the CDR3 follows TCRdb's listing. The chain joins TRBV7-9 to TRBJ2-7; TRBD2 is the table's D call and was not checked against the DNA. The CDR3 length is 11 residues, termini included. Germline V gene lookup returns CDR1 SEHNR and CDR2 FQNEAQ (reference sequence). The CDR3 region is CASSLGGLLAS.

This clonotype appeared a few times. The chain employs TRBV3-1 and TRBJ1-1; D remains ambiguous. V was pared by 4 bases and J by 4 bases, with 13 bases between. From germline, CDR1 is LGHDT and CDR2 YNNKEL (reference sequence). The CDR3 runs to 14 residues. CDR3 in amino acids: CASSPPGGITEAFF. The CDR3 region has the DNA TGTGCCAGCAGCCCCCCTGGAGGGATCACTGAAGCTTTCTTT. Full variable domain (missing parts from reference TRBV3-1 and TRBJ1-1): DTAVSQTPKYLVTQMGNDKSIKCEQNLGHDTMYWYKQDSKKFLKIMFSYNNKELIINETVPNRFSPKSPDKAHLNLHINSLELGDSAVYFCASSPPGGITEAFFGQGTRLTVV.

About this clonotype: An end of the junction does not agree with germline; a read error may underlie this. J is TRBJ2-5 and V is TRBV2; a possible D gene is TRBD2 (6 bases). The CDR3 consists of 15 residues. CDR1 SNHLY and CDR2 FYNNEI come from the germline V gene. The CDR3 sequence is CAGSGAASDRETQYF. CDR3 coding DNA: TGTGCCGGCAGTGGGGCAGCTAGCGACCGAGAGACCCAGTACTTC. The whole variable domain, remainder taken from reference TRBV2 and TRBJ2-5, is EPEVTQTPSHQVTQMGQEVILRCVPISNHLYFYWYRQILGQKVEFLVSFYNNEISEKSEIFDDQFSVERPDGSNFTLKIRSTKLEDSAMYFCAGSGAASDRETQYFGPGTRLLVL.

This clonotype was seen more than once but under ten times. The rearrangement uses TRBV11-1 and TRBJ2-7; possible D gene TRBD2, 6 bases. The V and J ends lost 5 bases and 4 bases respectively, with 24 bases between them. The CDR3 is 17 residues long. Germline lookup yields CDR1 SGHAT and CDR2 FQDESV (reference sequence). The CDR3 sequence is CASSDPRLDRGRYEQYF. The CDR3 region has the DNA TGTGCCAGCAGCGACCCAAGGTTAGATCGGGGGAGATACGAGCAGTACTTC.

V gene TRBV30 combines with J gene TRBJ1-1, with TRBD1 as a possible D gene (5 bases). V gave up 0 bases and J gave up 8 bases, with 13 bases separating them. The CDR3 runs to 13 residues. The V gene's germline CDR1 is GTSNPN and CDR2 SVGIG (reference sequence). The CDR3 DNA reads TGTGCCTGGAGTGTATGGCAGGGAAAAGAAGCTTTCTTT. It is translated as CAWSVWQGKEAFF.

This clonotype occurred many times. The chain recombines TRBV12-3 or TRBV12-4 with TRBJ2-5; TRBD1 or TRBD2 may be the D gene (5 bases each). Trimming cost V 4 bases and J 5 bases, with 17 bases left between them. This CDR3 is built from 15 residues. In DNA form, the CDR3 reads TGTGCCAGCAGTTCCTACGGGGCGTTTGGGGAGACCCAGTACTTC. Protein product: CASSSYGAFGETQYF.

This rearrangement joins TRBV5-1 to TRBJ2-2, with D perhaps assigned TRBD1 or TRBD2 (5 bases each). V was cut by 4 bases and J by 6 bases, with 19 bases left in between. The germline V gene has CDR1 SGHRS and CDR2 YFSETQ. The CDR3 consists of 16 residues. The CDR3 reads CASSPRDGNYPGELFF. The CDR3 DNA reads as TGCGCCAGCAGCCCCCGGGACGGCAATTACCCCGGGGAGCTGTTTTTT.

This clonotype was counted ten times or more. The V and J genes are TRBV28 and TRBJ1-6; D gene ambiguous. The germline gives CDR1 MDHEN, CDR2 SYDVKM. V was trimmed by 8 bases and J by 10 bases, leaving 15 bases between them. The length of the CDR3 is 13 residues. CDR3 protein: CASFSTFQSPLHF. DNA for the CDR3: TGTGCCAGCTTCTCGACGTTCCAATCACCCCTCCACTTT.

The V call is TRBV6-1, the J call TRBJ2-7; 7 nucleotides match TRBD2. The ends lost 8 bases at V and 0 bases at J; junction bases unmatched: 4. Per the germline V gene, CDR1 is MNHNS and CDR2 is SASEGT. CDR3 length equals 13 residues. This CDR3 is CASGLVSSYEQYF. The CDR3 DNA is TGTGCCAGCGGACTAGTGAGCTCCTACGAGCAGTACTTC.

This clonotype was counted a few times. The CDR3 sequence: CSVDFPGGNIQYF. The DNA for the CDR3 is TGCAGCGTTGACTTCCCCGGGGGAAACATTCAGTACTTC. The genes are TRBV29-1 and TRBJ2-4; TRBD2 is a possible D gene (6 bases). V gave up 3 bases and J gave up 6 bases, with 12 bases separating them. Germline V gene sequence: CDR1 SQVTM, CDR2 ANQGSEA. This CDR3 region has 13 residues.

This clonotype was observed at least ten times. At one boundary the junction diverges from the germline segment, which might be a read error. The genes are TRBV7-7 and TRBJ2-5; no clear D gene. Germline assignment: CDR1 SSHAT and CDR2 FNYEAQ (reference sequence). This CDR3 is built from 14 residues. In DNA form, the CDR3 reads TGTGCTAGCAGCACCGGACCTATCCAAGAGACCCAGTACTTC. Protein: CASSTGPIQETQYF.

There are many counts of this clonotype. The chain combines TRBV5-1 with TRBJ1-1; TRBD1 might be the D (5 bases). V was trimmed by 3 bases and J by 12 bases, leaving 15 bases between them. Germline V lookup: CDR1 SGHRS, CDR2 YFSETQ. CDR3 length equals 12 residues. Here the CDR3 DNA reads TGCGCCAGCAGCTCCCCCATGGGGGAATCTTTCTTT. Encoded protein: CASSSPMGESFF.

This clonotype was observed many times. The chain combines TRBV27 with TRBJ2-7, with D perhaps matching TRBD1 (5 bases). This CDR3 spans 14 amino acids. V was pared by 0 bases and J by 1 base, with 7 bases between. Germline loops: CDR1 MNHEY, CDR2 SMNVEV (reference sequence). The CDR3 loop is CASSLSGQSYEQYF. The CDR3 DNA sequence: TGTGCCAGCAGTTTATCGGGGCAATCCTACGAGCAGTACTTC.

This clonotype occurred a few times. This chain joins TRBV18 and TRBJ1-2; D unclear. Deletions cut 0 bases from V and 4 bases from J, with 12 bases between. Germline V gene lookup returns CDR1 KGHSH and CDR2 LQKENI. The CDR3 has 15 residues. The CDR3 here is CASSPPGVGVYGYTF. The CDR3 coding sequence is TGTGCCAGCTCACCACCGGGAGTCGGAGTCTATGGCTACACCTTC. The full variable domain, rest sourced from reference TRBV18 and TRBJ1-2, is NAGVMQNPRHLVRRRGQEARLRCSPMKGHSHVYWYRQLPEEGLKFMVYLQKENIIDESGMPKERFSAEFPKEGPSILRIQQVVRGDSAAYFCASSPPGVGVYGYTFGSGTRLTVV.

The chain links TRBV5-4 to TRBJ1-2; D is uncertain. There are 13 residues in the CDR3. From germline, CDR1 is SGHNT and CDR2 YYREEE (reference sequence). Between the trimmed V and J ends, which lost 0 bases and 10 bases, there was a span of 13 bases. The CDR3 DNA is TGTGCCAGCAGCTTGGAATTGTCGGGTTACTACACCTTC. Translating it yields CASSLELSGYYTF.